The sequence of this T cell receptor beta chain was determined in a study of control samples from healthy donors and cancer patients. TCRdb's copy holds only in-frame clones and misses some; the assay was immunoSEQ multiplex PCR. The sample yields about 92,000 clones, approximately 82% seen once. Germline lookup yields CDR1 MNHNS and CDR2 SASEGT. The CDR3 spans 15 residues. V was pared by 2 bases and J by 3 bases, with 4 bases of the junction left unmatched. The origin of this receptor is a woman in her fifties or sixties in good health. The chain employs TRBV6-1 and TRBJ2-1, with 7 bases aligning to TRBD2. The source material was blood. The CDR3, as DNA: TGTGCCAGCAGTGAAATGGCTAGCGGCTACAATGAGCAGTTCTTC. Its protein is CASSEMASGYNEQFF.